The next 8 T cell receptor beta chains were all read from a single sample in a study of blood T cell repertoires in COVID-19 (dated by TCRdb to about 2020). The library was generated by the immunoSEQ multiplex PCR assay. TCRdb obtained this table from immuneACCESS and retained in-frame rearrangements with V and J assigned. These tables miss some clones; where compared with another copy, unresolved V genes account for less than half of the shortfall, and the remainder is unexplained. This sample holds hundreds of thousands of clones; around 85% were observed only once. Together, the top ten hold around 5.5% of the sample. Sequenced material: peripheral blood. The receptor source for this set is a middle-aged man with COVID-19, enrolled during active disease.

The chain carries TRBV9 and TRBJ1-3, with D possibly TRBD1 on 5 matching bases. The CDR3 totals 16 residues. V shed 0 bases and J shed 1 base, with 11 bases lying between them. The germline V gene has CDR1 SGDLS and CDR2 YYNGEE. The CDR3 protein is CASSVAHSGSGNTIYF. The CDR3 coding sequence is TGTGCCAGCAGCGTAGCTCATTCAGGGTCTGGAAACACCATATATTTT. Full variable domain (remainder filled in from reference TRBV9 and TRBJ1-3): DSGVTQTPKHLITATGQRVTLRCSPRSGDLSVYWYQQSLDQGLQFLIQYYNGEERAKGNILERFSAQQFPDLHSELNLSSLELGDSALYFCASSVAHSGSGNTIYFGEGSWLTVV.

J is TRBJ1-2 and V is TRBV3-1 (or the pseudogene TRBV3-2), with 7 bases matching TRBD1. CDR1 is LGHDT and CDR2 is YNNKEL in the germline V gene (reference sequence). J gave up 2 bases and V 4 bases, and 16 bases lay outside the gene matches. This CDR3 spans 18 amino acids. CDR3: CASSPLIVGDRGNYGYTF. DNA of the CDR3: TGTGCCAGCAGCCCCCTCATCGTTGGGGACAGAGGGAACTATGGCTACACCTTC.

The chain recombines TRBV7-9 with TRBJ2-3; D may be TRBD1 (5 bases). The V gene's germline CDR1 is SEHNR and CDR2 FQNEAQ (reference sequence). The CDR3 is 13 amino acids. V was clipped by 5 bases and J by 4 bases, with 10 bases between them. CDR3 in amino acids: CASSPRVPDTQYF. DNA of the CDR3: TGTGCCAGCAGCCCCAGGGTTCCAGATACGCAGTATTTT.

J is TRBJ1-4 and V is TRBV3-1 (or the pseudogene TRBV3-2); D not certain. Germline CDR1 is LGHDT and CDR2 is YNNKEL (reference sequence). Trimming shortened V by 3 bases and J by 6 bases, and 5 bases separated the two germline ends. This CDR3 has 12 residues. In DNA, the CDR3 is TGTGCCAGCAGCCACTTCGATGAAAAACTGTTTTTT. This translates into CASSHFDEKLFF.

The chain uses TRBV6-1 and TRBJ1-6, with 8 positions matching TRBD1. J gave up 6 bases and V 1 base, and 11 bases lay outside the gene matches. The CDR3 runs 18 residues. Germline CDR1 reads MNHNS; CDR2 reads SASEGT. CDR3 protein: CASSEGDDRGAINSPLHF. CDR3 sequence (DNA): TGTGCCAGCAGTGAAGGGGACGACAGGGGTGCGATTAATTCACCCCTCCACTTT.

This clone was found once. V gene TRBV6-6 combines with J gene TRBJ1-1; TRBD1 matches 7 bases. This CDR3 has 16 amino acids. Germline V lookup: CDR1 MNHNY, CDR2 SVGAGI (reference sequence). V lost 6 bases, J lost 0 bases, and 10 bases stayed unmatched. CDR3 sequence reads: CASSQGGPIMNTEAFF. CDR3 sequence (DNA): TGTGCCAGCAGCCAGGGGGGACCGATAATGAACACTGAAGCTTTCTTT.

This chain uses TRBV12-3 or TRBV12-4 with TRBJ2-1; 7 bases are shared with TRBD2. CDR3 size: 13 residues. The V gene end was trimmed by 6 bases and the J gene end by 9 bases; junction bases not matched to a gene: 8. The CDR3 reads CASRLWEGTEQFF. CDR3 in DNA: TGTGCCAGCAGACTATGGGAGGGGACTGAGCAGTTCTTC.

The V call is TRBV21-1, the J call TRBJ2-7; the D segment call TRBD1 is taken from the table without a DNA check. TRBV21-1 is flagged as a pseudogene. The CDR3 is 19 residues long. The CDR3 loop is CASRNSPRLVDAPCYEQYF. DNA for the CDR3: TGTGCCAGCAGAAACAGCCCCAGGTTGGTGGATGCCCCTTGTTACGAGCAGTACTTC.